The clone carrying this TCR beta chain was detected a few times. As yet, its antigen is unknown. Sequencing was performed with immunoSEQ multiplex PCR; in TCRdb, only in-frame clones are kept and a portion is missing. The table has roughly 45,000 clones, nearly 85% seen once; the top ten hold around a quarter. Stated time point: blood 4 weeks post-SBRT, at nephrectomy. Indicated treatment: 15 Gy SBRT to primary tumor, nephrectomy 4 weeks later. Nephrectomy followed 15 Gy stereotactic body radiation by 4 weeks. Clear cell pathology was present in this patient's renal cell carcinoma. This CDR3 contains 15 residues. The V segment lost 1 base and the J segment 4 bases; nucleotides outside the gene matches: 2. CDR1 and CDR2 (germline): MGHRA, YSYEKL. This entry belongs to a study of radiation and T cells in renal cell carcinoma. Study observations and caveats: Without pretreatment biopsies, baseline tumor clonotype presence was undetermined. Top tumor clonotypes rose in blood 2 weeks post-radiation, then contracted.

The TCR sequence derives from a woman in her 70s with renal cell carcinoma. Sequencing was performed on blood, taken from a patient whose treatment included radiotherapy and nephrectomy. The chain links TRBV4-1 to TRBJ1-2, with 11 bases aligning to TRBD1. The CDR3 spells CASSQGTGGAYGYTF. The CDR3 DNA reads TGCGCCAGCAGCCAAGGGACAGGGGGCGCCTATGGCTACACCTTC.